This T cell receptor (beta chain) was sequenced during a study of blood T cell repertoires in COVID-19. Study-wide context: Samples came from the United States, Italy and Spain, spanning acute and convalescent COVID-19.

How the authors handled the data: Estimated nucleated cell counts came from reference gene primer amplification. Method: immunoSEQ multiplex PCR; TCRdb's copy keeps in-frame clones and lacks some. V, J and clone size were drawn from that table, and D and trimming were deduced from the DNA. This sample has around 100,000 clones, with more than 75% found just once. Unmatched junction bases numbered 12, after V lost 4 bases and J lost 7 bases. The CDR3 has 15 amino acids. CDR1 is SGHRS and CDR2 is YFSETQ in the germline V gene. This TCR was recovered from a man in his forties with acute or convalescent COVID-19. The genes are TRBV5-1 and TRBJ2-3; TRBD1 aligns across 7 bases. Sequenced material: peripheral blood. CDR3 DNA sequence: TGCGCCAGCAGCGCCCGGGACAGAGGCAAATATACGCAGTATTTT. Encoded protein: CASSARDRGKYTQYF. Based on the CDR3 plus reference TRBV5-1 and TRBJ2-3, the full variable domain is KAGVTQTPRYLIKTRGQQVTLSCSPISGHRSVSWYQQTPGQGLQFLFEYFSETQRNKGNFPGRFSGRQFSNSRSEMNVSTLELGDSALYLCASSARDRGKYTQYFGPGTRLTVL.